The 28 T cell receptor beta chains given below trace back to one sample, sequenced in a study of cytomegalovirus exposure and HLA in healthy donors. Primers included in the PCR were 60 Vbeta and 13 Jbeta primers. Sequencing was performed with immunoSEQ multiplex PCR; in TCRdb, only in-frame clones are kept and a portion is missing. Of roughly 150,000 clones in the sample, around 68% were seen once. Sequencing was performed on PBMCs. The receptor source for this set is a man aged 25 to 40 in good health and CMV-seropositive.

CDR3 region: CASSPLRHPNTEAFF. The CDR3 nucleotides read TGCGCCAGCAGCCCTCTTCGACACCCGAACACTGAAGCTTTCTTT. The gene calls are TRBV5-1 and TRBJ1-1; D ambiguous. V was clipped by 4 bases and J by 1 base, with 14 bases between them. The length of the CDR3 is 15 residues. CDR1 SGHRS and CDR2 YFSETQ come from the germline V gene.

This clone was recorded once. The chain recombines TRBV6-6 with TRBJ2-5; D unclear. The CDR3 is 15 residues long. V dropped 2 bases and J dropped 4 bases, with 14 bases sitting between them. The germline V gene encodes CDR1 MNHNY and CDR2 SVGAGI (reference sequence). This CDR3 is CASSYPYIRGETQYF. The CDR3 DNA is TGTGCCAGCAGTTACCCTTACATACGTGGAGAGACCCAGTACTTC.

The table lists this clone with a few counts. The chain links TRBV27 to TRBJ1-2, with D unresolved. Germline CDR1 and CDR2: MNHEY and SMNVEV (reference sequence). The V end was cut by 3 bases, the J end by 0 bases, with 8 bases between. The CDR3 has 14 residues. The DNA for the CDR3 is TGTGCCAGCAGTTTGGGTAGCGCTAACTATGGCTACACCTTC. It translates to CASSLGSANYGYTF.

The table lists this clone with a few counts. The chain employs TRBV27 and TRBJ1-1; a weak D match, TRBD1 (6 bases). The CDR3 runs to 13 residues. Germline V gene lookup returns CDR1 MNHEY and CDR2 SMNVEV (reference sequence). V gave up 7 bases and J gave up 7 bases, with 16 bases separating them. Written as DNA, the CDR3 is TGTGCCAGCACCTACGGCAGGGGACATGAAGCTTTCTTT. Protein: CASTYGRGHEAFF.

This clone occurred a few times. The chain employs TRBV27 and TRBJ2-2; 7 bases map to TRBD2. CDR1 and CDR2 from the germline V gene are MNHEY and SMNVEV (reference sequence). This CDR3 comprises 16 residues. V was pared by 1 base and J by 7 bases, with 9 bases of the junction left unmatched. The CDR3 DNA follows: TGTGCCAGCAGTTTATTTGCGGGAGAGGGTCACGGGGAGCTGTTTTTT. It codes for CASSLFAGEGHGELFF.

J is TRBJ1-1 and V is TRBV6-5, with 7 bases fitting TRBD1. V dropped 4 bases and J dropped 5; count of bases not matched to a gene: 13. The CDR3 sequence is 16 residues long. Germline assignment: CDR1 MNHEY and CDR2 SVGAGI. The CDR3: CASSSLGTARGTEAFF. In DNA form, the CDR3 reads TGTGCCAGCAGTTCCCTAGGGACAGCCCGCGGGACTGAAGCTTTCTTT.

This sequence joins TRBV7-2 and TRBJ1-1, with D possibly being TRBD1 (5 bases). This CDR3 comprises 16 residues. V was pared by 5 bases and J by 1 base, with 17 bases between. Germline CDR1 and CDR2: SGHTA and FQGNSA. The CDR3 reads CASSPPYAQGNTEAFF. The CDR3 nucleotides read TGTGCCAGCAGCCCACCGTACGCTCAGGGGAACACTGAAGCTTTCTTT.

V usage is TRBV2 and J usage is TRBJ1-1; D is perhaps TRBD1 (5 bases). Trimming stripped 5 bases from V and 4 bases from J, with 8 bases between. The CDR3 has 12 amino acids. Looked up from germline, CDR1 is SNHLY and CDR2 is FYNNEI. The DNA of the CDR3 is TGTGCCAGCAGTTTAGGGGTCACTGAAGCTTTCTTT. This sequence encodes CASSLGVTEAFF.

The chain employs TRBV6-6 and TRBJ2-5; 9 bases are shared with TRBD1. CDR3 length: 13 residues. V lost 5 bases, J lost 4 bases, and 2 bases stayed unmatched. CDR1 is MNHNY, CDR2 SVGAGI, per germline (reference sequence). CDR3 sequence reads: CASSRDRAETQYF. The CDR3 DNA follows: TGTGCCAGCAGTAGGGACAGGGCAGAGACCCAGTACTTC.

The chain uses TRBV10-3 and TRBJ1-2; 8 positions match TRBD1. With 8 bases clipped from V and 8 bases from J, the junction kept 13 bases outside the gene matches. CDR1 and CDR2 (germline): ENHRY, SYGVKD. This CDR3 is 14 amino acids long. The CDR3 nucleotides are TGTGCCATCCATAGCACCCAGGGGGCGGACGGCTACACCTTC. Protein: CAIHSTQGADGYTF.

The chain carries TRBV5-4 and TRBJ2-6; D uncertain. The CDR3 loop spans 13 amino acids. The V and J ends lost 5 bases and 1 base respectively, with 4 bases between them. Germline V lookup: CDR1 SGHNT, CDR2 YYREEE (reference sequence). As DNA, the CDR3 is TGTGCCAGCAGTCTATCTGGGGCCAACGTCCTGACTTTC. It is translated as CASSLSGANVLTF. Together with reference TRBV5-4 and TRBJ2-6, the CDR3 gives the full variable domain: ETGVTQSPTHLIKTRGQQVTLRCSSQSGHNTVSWYQQALGQGPQFIFQYYREEENGRGNFPPRFSGLQFPNYSSELNVNALELDDSALYLCASSLSGANVLTFGAGSRLTVL.

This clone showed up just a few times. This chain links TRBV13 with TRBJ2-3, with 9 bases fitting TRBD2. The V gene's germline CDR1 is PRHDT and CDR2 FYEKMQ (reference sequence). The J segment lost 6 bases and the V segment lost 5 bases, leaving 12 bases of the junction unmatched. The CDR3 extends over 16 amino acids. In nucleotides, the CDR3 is TGTGCCAGCAGCCCCCGGGTAGCGGGAGTGAGGGATACGCAGTATTTT. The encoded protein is CASSPRVAGVRDTQYF.

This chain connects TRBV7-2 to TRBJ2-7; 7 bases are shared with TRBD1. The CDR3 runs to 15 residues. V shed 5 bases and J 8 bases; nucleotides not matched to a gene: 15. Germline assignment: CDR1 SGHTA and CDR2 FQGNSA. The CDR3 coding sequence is TGTGCCAGCAGCCCCACCTTAGACAGGGCGGCTAAGCAGTACTTC. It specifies CASSPTLDRAAKQYF.

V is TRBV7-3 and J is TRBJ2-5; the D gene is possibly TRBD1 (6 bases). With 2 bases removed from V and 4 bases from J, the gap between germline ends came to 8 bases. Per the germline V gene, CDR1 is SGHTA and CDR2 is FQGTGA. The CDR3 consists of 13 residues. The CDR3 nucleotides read TGTGCCAGCAGCTTAGACAGGATAGAGACCCAGTACTTC. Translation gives CASSLDRIETQYF.

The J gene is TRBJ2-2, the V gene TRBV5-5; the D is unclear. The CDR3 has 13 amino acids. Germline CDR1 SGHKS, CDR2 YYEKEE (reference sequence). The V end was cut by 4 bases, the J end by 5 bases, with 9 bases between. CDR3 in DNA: TGTGCCAGCAGCCCTGTAGAAACCGGGGAGCTGTTTTTT. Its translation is CASSPVETGELFF.

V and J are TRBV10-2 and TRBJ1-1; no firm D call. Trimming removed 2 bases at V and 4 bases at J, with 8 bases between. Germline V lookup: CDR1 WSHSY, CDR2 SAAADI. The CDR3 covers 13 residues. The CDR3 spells CASSEGHRTEAFF. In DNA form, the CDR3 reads TGCGCCAGCAGTGAGGGGCACCGCACTGAAGCTTTCTTT.

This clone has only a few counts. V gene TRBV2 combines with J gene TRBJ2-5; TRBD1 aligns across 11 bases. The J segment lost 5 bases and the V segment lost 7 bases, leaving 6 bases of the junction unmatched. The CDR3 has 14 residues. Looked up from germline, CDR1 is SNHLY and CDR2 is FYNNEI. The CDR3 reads CASKTGTGGETQYF. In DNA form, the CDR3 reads TGTGCCAGCAAGACCGGGACAGGGGGGGAGACCCAGTACTTC.

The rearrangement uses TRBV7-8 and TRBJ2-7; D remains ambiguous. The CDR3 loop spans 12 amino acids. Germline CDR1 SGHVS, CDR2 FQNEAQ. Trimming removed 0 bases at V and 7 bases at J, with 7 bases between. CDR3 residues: CASSLATNEQYF. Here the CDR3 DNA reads TGTGCCAGCAGCTTAGCTACAAATGAGCAGTACTTC.

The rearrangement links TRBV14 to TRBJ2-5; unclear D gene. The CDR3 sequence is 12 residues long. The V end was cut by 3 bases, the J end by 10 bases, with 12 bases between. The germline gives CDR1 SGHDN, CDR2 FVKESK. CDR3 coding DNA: TGTGCCAGCAGCCAGCAGTGGGCTCACCAGTACTTC. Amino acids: CASSQQWAHQYF.

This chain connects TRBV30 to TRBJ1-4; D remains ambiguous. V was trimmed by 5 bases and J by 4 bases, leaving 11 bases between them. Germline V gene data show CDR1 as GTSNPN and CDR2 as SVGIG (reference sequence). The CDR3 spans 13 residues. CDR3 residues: CAWALWHNEKLFF. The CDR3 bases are TGTGCCTGGGCCCTGTGGCATAATGAAAAACTGTTTTTT.

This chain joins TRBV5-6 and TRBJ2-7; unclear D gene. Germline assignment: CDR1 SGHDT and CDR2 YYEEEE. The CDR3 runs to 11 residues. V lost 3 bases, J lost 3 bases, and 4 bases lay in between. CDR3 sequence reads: CASSSHYEQYF. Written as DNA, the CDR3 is TGTGCCAGCAGCTCACACTACGAGCAGTACTTC.

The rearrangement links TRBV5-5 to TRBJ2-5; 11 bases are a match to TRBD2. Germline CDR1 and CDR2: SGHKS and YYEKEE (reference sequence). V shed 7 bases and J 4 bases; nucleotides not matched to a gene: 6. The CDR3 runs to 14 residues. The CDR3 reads CASALAGGRETQYF. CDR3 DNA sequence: TGTGCCAGCGCCTTAGCGGGAGGGAGAGAGACCCAGTACTTC. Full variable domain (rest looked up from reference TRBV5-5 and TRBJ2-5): DAGVTQSPTHLIKTRGQQVTLRCSPISGHKSVSWYQQVLGQGPQFIFQYYEKEERGRGNFPDRFSARQFPNYSSELNVNALLLGDSALYLCASALAGGRETQYFGPGTRLLVL.

DNA of the CDR3: TGTGCCAGCAGCCTTCCTTCGGGAATGTTTGGCTACACCTTC. It specifies CASSLPSGMFGYTF. The chain uses TRBV28 and TRBJ1-2; D is undetermined. Germline V CDR1 and CDR2: MDHEN, SYDVKM. The CDR3 length is 14 residues. Trimming cost V 6 bases and J 7 bases, with 18 bases left between them.

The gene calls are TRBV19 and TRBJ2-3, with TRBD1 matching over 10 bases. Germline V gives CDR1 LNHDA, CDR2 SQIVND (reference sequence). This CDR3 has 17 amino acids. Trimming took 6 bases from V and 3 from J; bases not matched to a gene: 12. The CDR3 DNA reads TGTGCCAGTAGCGCCGGGACAGGGGTATCGTGGACAGATACGCAGTATTTT. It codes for CASSAGTGVSWTDTQYF.

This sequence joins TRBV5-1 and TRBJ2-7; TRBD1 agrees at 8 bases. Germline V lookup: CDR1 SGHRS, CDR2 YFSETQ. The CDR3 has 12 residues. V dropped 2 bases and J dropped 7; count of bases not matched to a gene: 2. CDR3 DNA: TGCGCCAGCAGCTTCGGGGACAGGGAGCAGTACTTC. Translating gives CASSFGDREQYF.

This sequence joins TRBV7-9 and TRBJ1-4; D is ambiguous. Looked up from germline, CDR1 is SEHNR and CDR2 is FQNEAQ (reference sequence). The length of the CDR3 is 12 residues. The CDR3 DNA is TGTTCCTCGCAGGAAGCTAATGAAAAACTGTTTTTT. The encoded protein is CSSQEANEKLFF.

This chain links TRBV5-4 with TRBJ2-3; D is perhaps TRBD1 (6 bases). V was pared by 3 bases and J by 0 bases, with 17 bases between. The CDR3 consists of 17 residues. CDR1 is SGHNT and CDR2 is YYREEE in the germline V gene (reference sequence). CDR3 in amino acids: CASSYLWGQVSTDTQYF. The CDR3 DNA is TGTGCCAGCAGCTACCTGTGGGGGCAAGTTAGCACAGATACGCAGTATTTT.

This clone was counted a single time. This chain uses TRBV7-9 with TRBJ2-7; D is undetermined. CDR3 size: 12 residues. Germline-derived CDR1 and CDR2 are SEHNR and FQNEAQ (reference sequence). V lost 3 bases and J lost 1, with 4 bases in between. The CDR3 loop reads CASSFPSYEQYF. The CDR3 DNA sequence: TGTGCCAGCAGCTTCCCATCCTACGAGCAGTACTTC.